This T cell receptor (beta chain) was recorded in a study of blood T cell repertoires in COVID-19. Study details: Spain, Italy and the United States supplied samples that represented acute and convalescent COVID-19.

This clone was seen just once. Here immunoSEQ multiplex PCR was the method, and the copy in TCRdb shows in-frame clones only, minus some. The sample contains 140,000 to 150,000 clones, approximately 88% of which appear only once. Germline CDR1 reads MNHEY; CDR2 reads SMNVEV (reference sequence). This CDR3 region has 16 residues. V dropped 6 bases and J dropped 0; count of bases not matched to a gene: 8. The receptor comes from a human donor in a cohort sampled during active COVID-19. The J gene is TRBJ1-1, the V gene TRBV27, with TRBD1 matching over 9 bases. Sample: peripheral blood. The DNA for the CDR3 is TGTGCCAGCAGCCCTACAGGGGGCGGAATGAACACTGAAGCTTTCTTT. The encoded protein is CASSPTGGGMNTEAFF.